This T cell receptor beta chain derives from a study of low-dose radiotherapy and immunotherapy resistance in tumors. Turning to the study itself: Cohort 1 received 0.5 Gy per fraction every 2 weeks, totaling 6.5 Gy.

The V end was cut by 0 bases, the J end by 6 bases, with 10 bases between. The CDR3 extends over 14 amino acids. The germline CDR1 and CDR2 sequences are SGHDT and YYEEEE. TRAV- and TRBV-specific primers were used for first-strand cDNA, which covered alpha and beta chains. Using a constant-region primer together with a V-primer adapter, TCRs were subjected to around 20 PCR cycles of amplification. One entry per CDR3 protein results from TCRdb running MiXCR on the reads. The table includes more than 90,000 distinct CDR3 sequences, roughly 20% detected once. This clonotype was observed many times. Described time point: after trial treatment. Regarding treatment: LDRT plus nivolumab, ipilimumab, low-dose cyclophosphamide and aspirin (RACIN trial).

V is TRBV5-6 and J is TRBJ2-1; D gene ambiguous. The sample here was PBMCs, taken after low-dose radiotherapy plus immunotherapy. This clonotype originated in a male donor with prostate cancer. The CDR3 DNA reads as TGTGCCAGCAGCTTGGGGGTGACTTCCAATGAGCAGTTCTTC. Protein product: CASSLGVTSNEQFF.